These 17 T cell receptor beta chains share one sample of origin, sequenced in a study of identical twins. TCRdb re-called the 5' RACE reads through MiXCR, storing one row per CDR3 protein. Here the sample spans fewer than 550,000 distinct CDR3 sequences, roughly 15% being singletons. The sample also formed part of further work on yellow fever vaccine responses in identical twins.

What was sequenced was CD4+ T cells sorted from blood. All receptors come from a woman under 30 in good health.

V is TRBV6-4 and J is TRBJ1-5, with unresolved D. The V gene lost 5 bases and the J gene lost 2 bases, with 13 bases spanning the gap. The CDR3 contains 15 residues. Germline CDR1 and CDR2: MRHNA and SNTAGT. The CDR3 sequence: CASSIGSDGNQPQHF. The CDR3 bases are TGTGCCAGCAGTATCGGTTCCGATGGCAATCAGCCCCAGCATTTT.

This clonotype was seen a few times. The V call is TRBV6-5, the J call TRBJ2-1; maybe TRBD1 (7 bases). Trimming removed 2 bases at V and 0 bases at J, with 11 bases between. The germline gives CDR1 MNHEY, CDR2 SVGAGI. The CDR3 spans 16 residues. CDR3 sequence (DNA): TGTGCCAGCAGTTACGCCCAGGGGGGCTCCTACAATGAGCAGTTCTTC. As protein: CASSYAQGGSYNEQFF.

The chain joins TRBV5-1 to TRBJ1-4; TRBD1 matches 8 bases. Germline lookup yields CDR1 SGHRS and CDR2 YFSETQ. The length of the CDR3 is 15 residues. V shed 0 bases, J shed 8 bases, and the junction held 6 bases outside the gene matches. The CDR3 nucleotides read TGCGCCAGCAGCTTGGAAGGGACAGGTACAGAAAAACTGTTTTTT. Translated: CASSLEGTGTEKLFF.

This clonotype has ten or more counts. The V call is TRBV5-1, the J call TRBJ1-2, with D maybe TRBD1 (6 bases). This CDR3 has 14 amino acids. The V end was cut by 0 bases, the J end by 4 bases, with 10 bases between. Germline V gene data show CDR1 as SGHRS and CDR2 as YFSETQ. CDR3 region: CASSLAPDSYGYTF. The CDR3 DNA is TGCGCCAGCAGCTTGGCCCCGGACAGCTATGGCTACACCTTC.

This rearrangement joins TRBV6-1 to TRBJ2-7; D perhaps matches TRBD2 (6 bases). Germline lookup yields CDR1 MNHNS and CDR2 SASEGT. The V gene lost 6 bases and the J gene lost 6 bases, with 21 bases spanning the gap. The CDR3 loop spans 15 amino acids. CDR3 region: CASRRFGQGLAEQYF. CDR3 nucleotides: TGTGCCAGCAGACGCTTCGGGCAGGGACTGGCCGAGCAGTACTTC.

V usage is TRBV6-5 and J usage is TRBJ2-7; 8 nucleotides match TRBD2. Losses at the gene ends were 2 bases for V and 2 bases for J; bases not matched to a gene: 8. Germline V lookup: CDR1 MNHEY, CDR2 SVGAGI. CDR3 size: 16 residues. The CDR3, as DNA: TGTGCCAGCAGTTACGCCAGTAATAGCGGGACCTACGAGCAGTACTTC. Translated, it gives CASSYASNSGTYEQYF.

The chain couples TRBV24-1 to TRBJ2-5; TRBD1 matches 7 bases. Trimming cost V 6 bases and J 4 bases; bases outside gene matches: 1. Germline V gene data show CDR1 as KGHDR and CDR2 as SFDVKD. The CDR3 spans 12 residues. CDR3 in amino acids: CATSHRGETQYF. The CDR3 DNA follows: TGTGCCACCAGTCACAGGGGAGAGACCCAGTACTTC.

The genes are TRBV10-2 and TRBJ1-4, with D maybe TRBD1 (5 bases). CDR1 is WSHSY, CDR2 SAAADI, per germline. Deletions cut 4 bases from V and 7 bases from J, with 13 bases between. The CDR3 has 14 amino acids. The CDR3 protein is CASSGGSDGEKLFF. CDR3 nucleotide sequence: TGCGCCAGCAGTGGGGGGTCCGACGGTGAAAAACTGTTTTTT.

This clonotype was detected a few times. The chain joins TRBV12-3 or TRBV12-4 to TRBJ2-5; D is unresolved. This CDR3 region has 15 residues. V lost 1 base, J lost 5 bases, and 14 bases lay in between. The CDR3 nucleotides read TGTGCCAGCAGTTTAGGGGCTACAAGTGGGGAGACCCAGTACTTC. Its protein is CASSLGATSGETQYF.

The V and J genes are TRBV20-1 and TRBJ2-2; the match to TRBD1 covers 7 bases. The CDR3 spans 15 residues. Per germline, CDR1 DFQATT and CDR2 SNEGSKA (reference sequence). With V trimmed by 3 bases and J by 5 bases, 9 bases remained unmatched. The chain's CDR3 is CSASRGTAQTGELFF. The CDR3 DNA reads TGCAGTGCTAGTAGAGGGACAGCTCAAACCGGGGAGCTGTTTTTT.

V gene TRBV28 combines with J gene TRBJ2-3; D is unresolved. The CDR3 covers 13 residues. The V gene's germline CDR1 is MDHEN and CDR2 SYDVKM. Trimming stripped 6 bases from V and 2 bases from J, with 9 bases between. The CDR3 sequence is CASRVPPTDTQYF. The DNA for the CDR3 is TGTGCCAGCAGGGTTCCTCCCACAGATACGCAGTATTTT. The full variable domain, completed using reference TRBV28 and TRBJ2-3, is DVKVTQSSRYLVKRTGEKVFLECVQDMDHENMFWYRQDPGLGLRLIYFSYDVKMKEKGDIPEGYSVSREKKERFSLILESASTNQTSMYLCASRVPPTDTQYFGPGTRLTVL.

This chain links TRBV6-1 with TRBJ1-2; the D gene is possibly TRBD1 (5 bases). The CDR3 has 13 residues. Per germline, CDR1 MNHNS and CDR2 SASEGT. The V gene lost 6 bases and the J gene lost 2 bases, with 10 bases spanning the gap. DNA of the CDR3: TGTGCCAGCAGCTGGACACCAAACTATGGCTACACCTTC. Translated: CASSWTPNYGYTF.

In DNA form, the CDR3 reads TGTGCCCGCTTGAAGCGGGACGTTCTTCCATCTGGGGCCAACGTCCTGACTTTC. This gives the protein CARLKRDVLPSGANVLTF. The chain recombines TRBV6-1 with TRBJ2-6; 7 bases line up with TRBD2. The trim removed 11 bases at V and 1 base at J, leaving 17 bases unmatched. Germline V gene data show CDR1 as MNHNS and CDR2 as SASEGT. The CDR3 totals 18 residues.

The chain couples TRBV28 to TRBJ2-5; 12 nucleotides align to TRBD1. Germline V CDR1 and CDR2: MDHEN, SYDVKM. The CDR3 is made up of 15 amino acids. With 5 bases clipped from V and 6 bases from J, the junction kept 7 bases outside the gene matches. This CDR3 is CASSAGTGGGKTQYF. CDR3 bases: TGTGCCAGCAGTGCCGGGACAGGGGGCGGAAAGACCCAGTACTTC.

The chain has TRBV7-8 and TRBJ2-1; 9 bases agree with TRBD2. The CDR3 length is 17 residues. V shed 5 bases, J shed 3 bases, and the junction held 11 bases outside the gene matches. Germline V gene sequence: CDR1 SGHVS, CDR2 FQNEAQ. This chain's CDR3 is CASSPRVRGGGYNEQFF. DNA for the CDR3: TGTGCCAGCAGCCCGAGGGTGCGGGGGGGCGGCTACAATGAGCAGTTCTTC.

Many counts were recorded for this clonotype. This sequence joins TRBV5-1 and TRBJ1-5; no definite D call. CDR1 SGHRS and CDR2 YFSETQ come from the germline V gene. This CDR3 spans 13 amino acids. V lost 4 bases and J lost 4, with 9 bases in between. The CDR3 region is CASSLDPNQPQHF. DNA of the CDR3: TGCGCCAGCAGCCTTGACCCAAATCAGCCCCAGCATTTT.

The chain employs TRBV6-1 and TRBJ1-3; no firm D call. The CDR3 sequence is 13 residues long. Germline values: CDR1 MNHNS, CDR2 SASEGT. Trimming pared 6 bases from V and 6 bases from J, leaving 12 bases between. DNA of the CDR3: TGTGCCAGCAGACCTCCTCAACTAAACACCATATATTTT. It specifies CASRPPQLNTIYF.